These T cell receptor beta chains were read from a single sample in a study of PD-1 blockade in classical Hodgkin lymphoma. Here immunoSEQ multiplex PCR was the method, and the copy in TCRdb shows in-frame clones only, minus some. The table has 100,000 or so clones, roughly 87% seen once. The sample in question was peripheral blood mononuclear cells (PBMCs), obtained before the fourth cycle of nivolumab. The receptors were gathered from a human donor with classical Hodgkin lymphoma. Each CDR3 is given with its conserved first and last residue. D genes are given only for firm matches. Part of the rows lack a size; the others show once, few, many or a class for expanded clones.

D: -
V: TRBV20-1
J: TRBJ2-5
size: -
DNA: TGCAGTGCTACTTCGGAGACCCAGTACTTC
CDR3: CSATSETQYF

D: -
V: TRBV19
J: TRBJ1-1
size: -
DNA: TGTGCCAGTAGTATAAGTTGGGGGAACACTGAAGCTTTCTTT
CDR3: CASSISWGNTEAFF

D: -
V: TRBV5-6
J: TRBJ2-1
size: -
DNA: TGTGCCAGCAGCTTACCGAATCCCTCCTACAATGAGCAGTTCTTC
CDR3: CASSLPNPSYNEQFF

D: TRBD2
V: TRBV11-2
J: TRBJ2-7
size: -
DNA: TGTGCCAGCACCCTAGGGCCAAGCGGGAGGGTCTACGAGCAGTACTTC
CDR3: CASTLGPSGRVYEQYF

D: TRBD1
V: TRBV10-3
J: TRBJ1-1
size: -
DNA: TGTGCCATCAGTGGCGGGACAGCGAACACTGAAGCTTTCTTT
CDR3: CAISGGTANTEAFF

D: TRBD2
V: TRBV27
J: TRBJ2-7
size: -
DNA: TGTGCCAGCAGTTTAACTAGCGGGCGCTACGAGCAGTACTTC
CDR3: CASSLTSGRYEQYF

D: -
V: TRBV7-2
J: TRBJ1-1
size: -
DNA: TGTGCCAGCAGCCGAGGGACAACCCATACTGAAGCTTTCTTT
CDR3: CASSRGTTHTEAFF

D: TRBD2
V: TRBV5-1
J: TRBJ2-1
size: once
DNA: TGCGCCAGCAGGAGGCTAGCGGCCTACAATGAGCAGTTCTTC
CDR3: CASRRLAAYNEQFF

D: -
V: TRBV30
J: TRBJ2-5
size: -
DNA: TGTGCCTGGAGGGAGGGGGTAGCCAAGACCCAGTACTTC
CDR3: CAWREGVAKTQYF

D: TRBD1
V: TRBV4-2
J: TRBJ1-2
size: many
DNA: TGTGCCAGCAGCCAAGAGGCGCTCGGGACAGGGAGCCCATATGGCTACACCTTC
CDR3: CASSQEALGTGSPYGYTF

D: -
V: TRBV4-3
J: TRBJ1-1
size: -
DNA: TGCGCCAGCAGCCAAGGATACAGTACTGAAGCTTTCTTT
CDR3: CASSQGYSTEAFF

D: -
V: TRBV29-1
J: TRBJ1-1
size: -
DNA: TGCAGCGCCGAGGGAGGGAAAGGGACTGAAGCTTTCTTT
CDR3: CSAEGGKGTEAFF

D: -
V: TRBV2
J: TRBJ1-1
size: -
DNA: TGTGCCAGCGGACGCCCAGGGATATTAAGGGGAACTGAAGCTTTCTTT
CDR3: CASGRPGILRGTEAFF

D: -
V: TRBV19
J: TRBJ1-2
size: -
DNA: TGTGCCACTGCTGGGGAGGCCTTCTATGGCTACACCTTC
CDR3: CATAGEAFYGYTF

D: -
V: TRBV5-6
J: TRBJ2-7
size: -
DNA: TGTGCCAGCAGCTTGGCCGAGCAGCAGTACTTC
CDR3: CASSLAEQQYF

D: -
V: TRBV6-4
J: TRBJ2-1
size: -
DNA: TGTGCCAGCAGTGCCTACCCATCGAGGGATGAGCAGTTCTTC
CDR3: CASSAYPSRDEQFF

D: TRBD1
V: TRBV19
J: TRBJ2-3
size: -
DNA: TGTGCCAGTAGCCCCGGGACAGGGGTTACAGATACGCAGTATTTT
CDR3: CASSPGTGVTDTQYF

D: TRBD2
V: TRBV9
J: TRBJ2-1
size: -
DNA: TGTGCCAGCAGTACTAGCGGGAGGGCCGCTGAGCAGTTCTTC
CDR3: CASSTSGRAAEQFF

D: -
V: TRBV18
J: TRBJ2-3
size: -
DNA: TGTGCCAGCTCACCGGGCTCATTGTATACGCAGTATTTT
CDR3: CASSPGSLYTQYF

D: -
V: TRBV19
J: TRBJ1-4
size: -
DNA: TGTGCCACCCGGCCGGGGAATTATGAAAAACTGTTTTTT
CDR3: CATRPGNYEKLFF

D: TRBD1
V: TRBV2
J: TRBJ1-4
size: -
DNA: TGTGCCAGCAGTGCGCCGGGACAGGGGAATGAAAAACTGTTTTTT
CDR3: CASSAPGQGNEKLFF

D: TRBD1
V: TRBV6-5
J: TRBJ1-4
size: once
DNA: TGTGCCAGCAAAAGACAGGGGAGTATCGGTGAAAAACTGTTTTTT
CDR3: CASKRQGSIGEKLFF

D: -
V: TRBV18
J: TRBJ2-3
size: -
DNA: TGTGCCAGCTCACCTCTTACTGACTACCCTTGGTATTTT
CDR3: CASSPLTDYPWYF

D: -
V: TRBV5-1
J: TRBJ1-2
size: -
DNA: TGCGCCAGCAGCTTGGGACAGGCGAGGGACTATGGCTACACCTTC
CDR3: CASSLGQARDYGYTF

D: -
V: TRBV5-4
J: TRBJ2-7
size: -
DNA: TGTGCCAGCAGCCCGGTCGGGGGAGGCTACGAGCAGTACTTC
CDR3: CASSPVGGGYEQYF

D: -
V: TRBV7-6
J: TRBJ1-1
size: -
DNA: TGTGCCAGCAGTCCCGGGGATCGGACTGAAGCTTTCTTT
CDR3: CASSPGDRTEAFF

D: TRBD2
V: TRBV9
J: TRBJ2-3
size: -
DNA: TGTGCCAGCAGCGTACAAGCGGGAGGAGGCACAGATACGCAGTATTTT
CDR3: CASSVQAGGGTDTQYF

D: -
V: TRBV6-1
J: TRBJ2-7
size: -
DNA: TGTGCCAGCAGCGTTGGGGTTTACGAGCAGTACTTC
CDR3: CASSVGVYEQYF

D: -
V: TRBV4-3
J: TRBJ2-1
size: -
DNA: TGCGCCAGCAGCCAATTCGGACAACGTGAGCAGTTCTTC
CDR3: CASSQFGQREQFF

D: TRBD2
V: TRBV4-2
J: TRBJ2-7
size: -
DNA: TGTGCCAGCAGCCAAGAGGGCCCCTTTCTTGCGGGAGGGCCTAAAGCGCACGAGCAGTACTTC
CDR3: CASSQEGPFLAGGPKAHEQYF

D: -
V: TRBV6-1
J: TRBJ2-7
size: -
DNA: TGTGCCAGCAGCGATAACGAGCAGTACTTC
CDR3: CASSDNEQYF

D: -
V: TRBV7-2
J: TRBJ2-7
size: -
DNA: TGTGCCAGCAGCTTAGACGGGAATCCCCAACGCGAGCAGTACTTC
CDR3: CASSLDGNPQREQYF

D: TRBD2
V: TRBV7-2
J: TRBJ2-7
size: -
DNA: TGTGCCAGCAGCTTGTCGGTAGCGGGCCCGGGGGTTGGCGAGCAGTACTTC
CDR3: CASSLSVAGPGVGEQYF

D: -
V: TRBV6-6
J: TRBJ1-5
size: -
DNA: TGTGCCAGCAGTTATGCCGAGTATAGCAATCAGCCCCAGCATTTT
CDR3: CASSYAEYSNQPQHF

D: TRBD1
V: TRBV2
J: TRBJ1-5
size: -
DNA: TGTGCCAGCCGGGACAGGGCGTATAGCAATCAGCCCCAGCATTTT
CDR3: CASRDRAYSNQPQHF

D: -
V: TRBV10-2
J: TRBJ2-3
size: -
DNA: TGCGCCAGCAGTCCCAGCCAGACCCCACAGGGTTCAGATACGCAGTATTTT
CDR3: CASSPSQTPQGSDTQYF

D: -
V: TRBV28
J: TRBJ1-2
size: -
DNA: TGTGCCAGCAGTCCAGGGACTCGTGACTATGGCTACACCTTC
CDR3: CASSPGTRDYGYTF

D: TRBD1
V: TRBV5-1
J: TRBJ2-3
size: once
DNA: TGCGCCAGCAGCTTGGCGGGACAGGGGTGGGATACGCAGTATTTT
CDR3: CASSLAGQGWDTQYF

D: -
V: TRBV5-6
J: TRBJ2-7
size: -
DNA: TGTGCCAGCAGTATATGGTTGTTGGAGCAGTACTTC
CDR3: CASSIWLLEQYF

D: -
V: TRBV11-1
J: TRBJ2-7
size: -
DNA: TGTGCCAGCAGCCCTTGGGCCGGGGCCTCCTACGAGCAGTACTTC
CDR3: CASSPWAGASYEQYF

D: -
V: TRBV4-2
J: TRBJ1-5
size: few
DNA: TGTGCCAGCAGCCCGACGGGACAGCCCCAGCATTTT
CDR3: CASSPTGQPQHF